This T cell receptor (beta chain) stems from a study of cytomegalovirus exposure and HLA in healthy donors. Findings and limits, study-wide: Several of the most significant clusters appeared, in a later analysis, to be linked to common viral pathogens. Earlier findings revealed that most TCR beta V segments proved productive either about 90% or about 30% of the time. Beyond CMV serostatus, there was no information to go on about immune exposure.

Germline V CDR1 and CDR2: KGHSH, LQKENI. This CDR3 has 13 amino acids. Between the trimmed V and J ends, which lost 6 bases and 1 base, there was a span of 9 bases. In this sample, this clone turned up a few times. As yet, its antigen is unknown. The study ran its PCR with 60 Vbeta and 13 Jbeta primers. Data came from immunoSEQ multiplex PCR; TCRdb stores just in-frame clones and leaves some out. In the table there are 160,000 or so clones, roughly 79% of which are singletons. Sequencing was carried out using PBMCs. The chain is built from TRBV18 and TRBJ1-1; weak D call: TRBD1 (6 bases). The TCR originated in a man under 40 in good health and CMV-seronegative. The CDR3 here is CASSGQQNTEAFF. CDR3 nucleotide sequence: TGTGCCAGCTCTGGACAGCAGAACACTGAAGCTTTCTTT. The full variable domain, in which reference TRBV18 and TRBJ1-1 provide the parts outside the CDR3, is NAGVMQNPRHLVRRRGQEARLRCSPMKGHSHVYWYRQLPEEGLKFMVYLQKENIIDESGMPKERFSAEFPKEGPSILRIQQVVRGDSAAYFCASSGQQNTEAFFGQGTRLTVV.